The rows below give T cell receptor beta chains drawn from one sample of a study of identical twins. TCRdb recomputed calls from the 5' RACE reads with MiXCR, one row per CDR3 protein. The sample contains some 1,700,000 distinct CDR3 sequences, 32% of which appear only once. The specimen sequenced was cord blood. These receptors all come from a newborn girl in good health. CDR3s include the opening cysteine and the closing phenylalanine or tryptophan. A D gene is named only where the DNA matches it firmly. Part of the rows lack a size; the others show once, few, many or a class for expanded clones.

CDR3 length	V gene	J gene	clone size	D gene	CDR3 DNA	CDR3 protein
17	TRBV4-1	TRBJ2-5	-	-	TGCGCCAGCAGCCAAGGTTTTCCGCGGGAAGGGAGGAGTGAGCAGTACTTC	CASSQGFPREGRSEQYF
13	TRBV20-1	TRBJ1-4	few	-	TGCAGTGCCACCGGACAGCCGGGGGAAAAACTGTTTTTT	CSATGQPGEKLFF
13	TRBV20-1	TRBJ2-7	-	-	TGCAGTGCCGTATCAGGACAGTACAATGAGCAGTACTTC	CSAVSGQYNEQYF
14	TRBV3-1	TRBJ2-7	many	-	TGTGCCAGCAGCCAAGATTTCAGGTCCTACGAGCAGTACTTC	CASSQDFRSYEQYF
13	TRBV30	TRBJ1-5	-	-	TGTGCCTGGAGTCACCGCGCCAATCAGCCCCAGCATTTT	CAWSHRANQPQHF
13	TRBV10-3	TRBJ2-7	-	-	TGTGCCATCAGTGAGTTGGGCGTATACGAGCAGTACTTC	CAISELGVYEQYF
16	TRBV9	TRBJ2-1	-	TRBD1	TGTGCCAGCAGCGTTACACAGGGGGCGGGGTACAATGAGCAGTTCTTC	CASSVTQGAGYNEQFF
20	TRBV6-5	TRBJ2-1	few	TRBD2	TGTGCCAGCAGTTACTCGTCGACTAGCGGTATCCGGATAGGGTACAATGAGCAGTTCTTC	CASSYSSTSGIRIGYNEQFF
15	TRBV7-2	TRBJ1-6	-	-	TGTGCCAGCAGCTTAAATCCGGGACCTAATTCACCCCTCCACTTT	CASSLNPGPNSPLHF
15	TRBV6-1	TRBJ2-3	-	TRBD1	TGTGCCAGCAGTGAACGGGGACAGACAACAGATACGCAGTATTTT	CASSERGQTTDTQYF
16	TRBV21-1	TRBJ2-3	once	-	TGTGCCAGCAGCAAAGGTCTCGGGAGGGGGACAGATACGCAGTATTTT	CASSKGLGRGTDTQYF
16	TRBV20-1	TRBJ1-4	-	-	TGCAGTGCTAGAGGGCCCCAAGGTCGGGTTAATGAAAAACTGTTTTTT	CSARGPQGRVNEKLFF
15	TRBV19	TRBJ2-1	few	TRBD2	TGTGCCAGTAGTATGGGACTAGCGGGTGTCTATGAGCAGTTCTTC	CASSMGLAGVYEQFF
13	TRBV9	TRBJ2-5	-	-	TGTGCCAGCAGCGTAGGATTGGAGGGGACCCAGTACTTC	CASSVGLEGTQYF
15	TRBV15	TRBJ1-4	-	-	TGTGCCACCAGCAGAAAAGTCAGGGTTAATGAAAAACTGTTTTTT	CATSRKVRVNEKLFF
15	TRBV12-3/TRBV12-4	TRBJ2-7	-	TRBD2	TGTGCCAGCAGTAAGGGGACTAGCGGGAAGTACGAGCAGTACTTC	CASSKGTSGKYEQYF
17	TRBV20-1	TRBJ2-1	-	TRBD1	TGCAGTGCTAGAGATAGAGTTGGGACAGGGGTCTACAATGAGCAGTTCTTC	CSARDRVGTGVYNEQFF
15	TRBV25-1	TRBJ1-1	-	-	TGTGCCAGCAGTGAACAAGGACGGGCGAACACTGAAGCTTTCTTT	CASSEQGRANTEAFF
13	TRBV25-1	TRBJ2-1	-	TRBD2	TGTGCCAGCAGTGAGGGGGGGTCGCATGAGCAGTTCTTC	CASSEGGSHEQFF
16	TRBV14	TRBJ2-3	-	TRBD2	TGTGCCAGCAGCCAGCTAGCGGGAGCTAGGACAGATACGCAGTATTTT	CASSQLAGARTDTQYF
13	TRBV2	TRBJ2-7	few	-	TGTGCCAGCAGCGCCCTTGACAGCTACGAGCAGTACTTC	CASSALDSYEQYF
15	TRBV7-2	TRBJ2-7	-	TRBD2	TGTGCCAGCAGCCCCGGTCCTAGCGGCTCCTACGAGCAGTACTTC	CASSPGPSGSYEQYF
12	TRBV12-3/TRBV12-4	TRBJ2-4	-	-	TGTGCCGGCAGCCCCCTCCTACGAGTTCAGTACTTC	CAGSPLLRVQYF
14	TRBV12-3/TRBV12-4	TRBJ2-2	-	TRBD1	TGTGCCAGCAGTTCAGGGGGATTCGGCGGGGAGCTGTTTTTT	CASSSGGFGGELFF
14	TRBV6-1	TRBJ2-3	many	TRBD2	TGTGCCAGCAGTGGGGGGACTACCACAGATACGCAGTATTTT	CASSGGTTTDTQYF
16	TRBV15	TRBJ2-5	-	-	TGTGCCACCAGCAGAGATTTGGGGACATTACAAGAGACCCAGTACTTC	CATSRDLGTLQETQYF
16	TRBV14	TRBJ2-3	-	TRBD2	TGTGCCAGCAGCCGCTATAGCGGGGGGGCATCAGATACGCAGTATTTT	CASSRYSGGASDTQYF
12	TRBV3-1	TRBJ2-7	-	-	TGTGCCAGCAGCCATGGTCCCTACGAGCAGTACTTC	CASSHGPYEQYF
14	TRBV18	TRBJ2-7	-	-	TGTGCCAGCTCAGCCCGGGACTCGTACAATGAGCAGTACTTC	CASSARDSYNEQYF
16	TRBV7-6	TRBJ1-4	-	TRBD1	TGTGCCAGCAGCTTAGGCTCGACAGGGGTCTATGAAAAACTGTTTTTT	CASSLGSTGVYEKLFF
14	TRBV24-1	TRBJ2-3	-	-	TGTGCCACCAGTGCTGAGGGGACCCAGGATACGCAGTATTTT	CATSAEGTQDTQYF
15	TRBV20-1	TRBJ2-7	once	TRBD2	TGCAGTGCTAGAGAGACTAGCGGGGGAAGCTACGAGCAGTACTTC	CSARETSGGSYEQYF
13	TRBV20-1	TRBJ1-6	-	-	TGCAGTGCTACGGGAGGGGCGCGCTCACCCCTCCACTTT	CSATGGARSPLHF
16	TRBV20-1	TRBJ2-3	-	TRBD2	TGCAGTGCTAGCCACCTTTCGGGGGGGGCGAGAGATACGCAGTATTTT	CSASHLSGGARDTQYF
16	TRBV10-3	TRBJ2-7	many	TRBD2	TGTGCCATCAGTGTTGGTCTAGCGGCCGTACCTTACGAGCAGTACTTC	CAISVGLAAVPYEQYF
17	TRBV20-1	TRBJ2-5	few	TRBD2	TGCAGTGCTAGCGGTCTAGCGGGTGACCGACGACGCAATGAGCAGTACTTC	CSASGLAGDRRRNEQYF
14	TRBV28	TRBJ2-5	-	TRBD2	TGTGCCAGCAGACAGGGACTAGCGAAAGAGACCCAGTACTTC	CASRQGLAKETQYF
14	TRBV28	TRBJ2-1	-	TRBD2	TGTGCCAGCAGTTCAGCGGGAGTTATTGATGAGCAGTTCTTC	CASSSAGVIDEQFF
14	TRBV20-1	TRBJ2-5	few	TRBD2	TGCAGTGCTAGTAGAGGCGGGGGGCAAGAGACCCAGTACTTC	CSASRGGGQETQYF
13	TRBV30	TRBJ1-2	-	-	TGTGCCTGGACTCCTAGCGAGGGTTGGGGCTACACCTTC	CAWTPSEGWGYTF
12	TRBV6-2/TRBV6-3	TRBJ2-1	-	-	TGTTCAGACGGCTTGATCTCCTACGAGCAGTTCTTC	CSDGLISYEQFF